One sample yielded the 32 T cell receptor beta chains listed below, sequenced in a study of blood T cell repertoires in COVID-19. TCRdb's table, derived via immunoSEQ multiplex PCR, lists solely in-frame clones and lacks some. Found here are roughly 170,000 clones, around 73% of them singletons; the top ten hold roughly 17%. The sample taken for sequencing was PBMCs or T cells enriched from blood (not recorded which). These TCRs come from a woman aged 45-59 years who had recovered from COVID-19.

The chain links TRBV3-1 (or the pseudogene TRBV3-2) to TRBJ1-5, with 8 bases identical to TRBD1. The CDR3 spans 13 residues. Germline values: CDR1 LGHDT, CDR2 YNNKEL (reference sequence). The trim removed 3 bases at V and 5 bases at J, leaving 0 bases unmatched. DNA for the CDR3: TGTGCCAGCAGCCAGACAGGGGATCAGCCCCAGCATTTT. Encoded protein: CASSQTGDQPQHF.

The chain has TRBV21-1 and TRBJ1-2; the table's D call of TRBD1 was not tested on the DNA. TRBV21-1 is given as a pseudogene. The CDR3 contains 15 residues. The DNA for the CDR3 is TGTGCCAGCAGCAAGGGTTCCAGGGGGACTGGTGGCTACACCTTC. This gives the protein CASSKGSRGTGGYTF.

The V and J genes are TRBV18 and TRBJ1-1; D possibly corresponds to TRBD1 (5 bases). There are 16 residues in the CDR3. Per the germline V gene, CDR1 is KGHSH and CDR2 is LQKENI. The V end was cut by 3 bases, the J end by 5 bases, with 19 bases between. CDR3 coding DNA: TGTGCCAGCTCACCGCAGTTCGGCCAGGGTAATACTGAAGCTTTCTTT. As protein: CASSPQFGQGNTEAFF. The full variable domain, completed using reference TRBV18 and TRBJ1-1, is NAGVMQNPRHLVRRRGQEARLRCSPMKGHSHVYWYRQLPEEGLKFMVYLQKENIIDESGMPKERFSAEFPKEGPSILRIQQVVRGDSAAYFCASSPQFGQGNTEAFFGQGTRLTVV.

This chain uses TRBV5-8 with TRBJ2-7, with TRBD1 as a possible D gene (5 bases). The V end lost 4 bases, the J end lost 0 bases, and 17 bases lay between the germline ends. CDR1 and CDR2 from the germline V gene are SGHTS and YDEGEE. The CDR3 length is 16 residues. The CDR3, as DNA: TGTGCCAGCAGCCCAATGCAGGGCAGACTCTCCTACGAGCAGTACTTC. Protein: CASSPMQGRLSYEQYF.

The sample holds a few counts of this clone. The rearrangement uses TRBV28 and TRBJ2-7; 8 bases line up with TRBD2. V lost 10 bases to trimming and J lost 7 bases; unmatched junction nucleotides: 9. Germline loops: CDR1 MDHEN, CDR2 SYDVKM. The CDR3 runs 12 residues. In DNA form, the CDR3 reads TGTGCCACAAGACAGGAGCGGGGGGAGCAGTACTTC. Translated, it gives CATRQERGEQYF.

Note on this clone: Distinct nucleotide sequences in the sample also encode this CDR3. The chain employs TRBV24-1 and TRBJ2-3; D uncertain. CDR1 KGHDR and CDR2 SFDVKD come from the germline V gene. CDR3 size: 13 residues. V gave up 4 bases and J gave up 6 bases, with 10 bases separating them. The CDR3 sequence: CATSDPLRDTQYF. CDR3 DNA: TGTGCCACCAGTGACCCTCTTCGGGATACGCAGTATTTT.

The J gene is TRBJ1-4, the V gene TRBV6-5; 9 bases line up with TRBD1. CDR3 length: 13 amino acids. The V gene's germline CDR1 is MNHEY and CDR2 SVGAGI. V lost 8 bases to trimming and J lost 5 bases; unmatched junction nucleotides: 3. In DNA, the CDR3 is TGTGCCAGCGGGACAGGGAGAAATGAAAAACTGTTTTTT. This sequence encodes CASGTGRNEKLFF.

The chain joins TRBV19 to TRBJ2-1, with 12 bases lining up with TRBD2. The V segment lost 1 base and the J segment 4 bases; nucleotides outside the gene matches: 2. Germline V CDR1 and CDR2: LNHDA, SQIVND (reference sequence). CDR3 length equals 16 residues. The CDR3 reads CASSIGTSGAYNEQFF. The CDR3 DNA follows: TGTGCCAGTAGTATAGGGACTAGCGGGGCGTACAATGAGCAGTTCTTC.

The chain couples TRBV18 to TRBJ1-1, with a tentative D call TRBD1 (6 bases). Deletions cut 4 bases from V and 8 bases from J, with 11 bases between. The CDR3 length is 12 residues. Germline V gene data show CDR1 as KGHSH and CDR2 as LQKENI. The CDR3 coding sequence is TGTGCCAGCTCACTGCCCGGGACAGAAGCTTTCTTT. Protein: CASSLPGTEAFF.

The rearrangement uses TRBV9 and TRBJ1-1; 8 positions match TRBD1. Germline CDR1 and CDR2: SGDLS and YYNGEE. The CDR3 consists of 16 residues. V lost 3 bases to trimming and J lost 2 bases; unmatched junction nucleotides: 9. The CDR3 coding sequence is TGTGCCAGCAGCGACGGACAGGGCCCACCTAACACTGAAGCTTTCTTT. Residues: CASSDGQGPPNTEAFF.

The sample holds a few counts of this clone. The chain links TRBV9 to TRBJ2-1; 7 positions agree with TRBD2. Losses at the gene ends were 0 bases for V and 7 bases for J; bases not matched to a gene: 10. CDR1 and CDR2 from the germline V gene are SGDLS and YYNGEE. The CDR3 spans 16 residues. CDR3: CASSVATLGGINEQFF. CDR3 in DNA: TGTGCCAGCAGCGTAGCTACATTGGGGGGGATTAATGAGCAGTTCTTC.

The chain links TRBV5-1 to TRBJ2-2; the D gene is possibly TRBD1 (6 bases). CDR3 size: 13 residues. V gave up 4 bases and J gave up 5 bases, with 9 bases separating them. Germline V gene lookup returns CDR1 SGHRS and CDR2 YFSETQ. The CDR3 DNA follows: TGCGCCAGCAGCCCTAGGGGGACCGGGGAGCTGTTTTTT. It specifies CASSPRGTGELFF.

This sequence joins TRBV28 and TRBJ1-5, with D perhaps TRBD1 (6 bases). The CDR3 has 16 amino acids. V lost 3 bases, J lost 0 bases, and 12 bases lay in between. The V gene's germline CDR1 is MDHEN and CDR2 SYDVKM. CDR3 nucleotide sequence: TGTGCCAGCAGTTTCCGGGGGGCCGATAGCAATCAGCCCCAGCATTTT. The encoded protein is CASSFRGADSNQPQHF.

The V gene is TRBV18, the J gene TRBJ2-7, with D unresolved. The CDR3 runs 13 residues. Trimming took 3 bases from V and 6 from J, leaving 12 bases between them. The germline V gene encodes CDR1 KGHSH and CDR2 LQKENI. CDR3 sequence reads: CASSPNLTGEQYF. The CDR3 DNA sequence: TGTGCCAGCTCACCTAACCTTACGGGCGAGCAGTACTTC.

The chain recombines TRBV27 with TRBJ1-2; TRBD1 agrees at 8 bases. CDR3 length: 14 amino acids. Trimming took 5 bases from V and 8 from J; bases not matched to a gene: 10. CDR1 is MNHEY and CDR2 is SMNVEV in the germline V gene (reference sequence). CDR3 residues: CASSPGRTGNGYTF. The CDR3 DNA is TGTGCCAGCAGTCCCGGGAGGACAGGGAACGGCTACACCTTC.

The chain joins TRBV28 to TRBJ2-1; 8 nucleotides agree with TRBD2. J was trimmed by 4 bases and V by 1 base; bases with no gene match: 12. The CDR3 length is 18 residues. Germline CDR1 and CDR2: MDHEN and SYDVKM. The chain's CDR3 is CASSLFYSISGMYNEQFF. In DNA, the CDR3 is TGTGCCAGCAGTTTATTTTATAGTATTAGCGGGATGTACAATGAGCAGTTCTTC.

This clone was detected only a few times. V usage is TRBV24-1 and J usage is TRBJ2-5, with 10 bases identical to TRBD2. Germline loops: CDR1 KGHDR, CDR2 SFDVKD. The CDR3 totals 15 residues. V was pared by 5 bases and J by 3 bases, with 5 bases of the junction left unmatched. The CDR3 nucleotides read TGTGCCACCAGTGGAACAGCGGGAGGGAAAGAGACCCAGTACTTC. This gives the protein CATSGTAGGKETQYF.

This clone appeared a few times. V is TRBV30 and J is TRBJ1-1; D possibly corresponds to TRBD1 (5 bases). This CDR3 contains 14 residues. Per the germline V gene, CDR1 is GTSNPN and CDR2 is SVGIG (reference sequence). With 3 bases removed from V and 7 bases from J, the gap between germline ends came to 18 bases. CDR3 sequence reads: CAWRKNWGGIEAFF. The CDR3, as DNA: TGTGCCTGGAGGAAAAATTGGGGGGGGATTGAAGCTTTCTTT.

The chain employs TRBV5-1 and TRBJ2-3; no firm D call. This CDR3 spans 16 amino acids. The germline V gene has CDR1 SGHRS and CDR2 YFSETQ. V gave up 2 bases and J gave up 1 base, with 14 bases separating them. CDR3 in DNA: TGCGCCAGCAGCTTAGCCAGCTTGGCGGGCACAGATACGCAGTATTTT. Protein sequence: CASSLASLAGTDTQYF. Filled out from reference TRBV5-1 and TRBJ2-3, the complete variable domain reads KAGVTQTPRYLIKTRGQQVTLSCSPISGHRSVSWYQQTPGQGLQFLFEYFSETQRNKGNFPGRFSGRQFSNSRSEMNVSTLELGDSALYLCASSLASLAGTDTQYFGPGTRLTVL.

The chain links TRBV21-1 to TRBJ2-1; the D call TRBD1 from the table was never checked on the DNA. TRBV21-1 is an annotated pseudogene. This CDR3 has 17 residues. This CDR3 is CASEPAITGSSYNEQFF. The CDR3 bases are TGTGCCAGCGAACCCGCGATTACAGGGTCATCCTACAATGAGCAGTTCTTC.

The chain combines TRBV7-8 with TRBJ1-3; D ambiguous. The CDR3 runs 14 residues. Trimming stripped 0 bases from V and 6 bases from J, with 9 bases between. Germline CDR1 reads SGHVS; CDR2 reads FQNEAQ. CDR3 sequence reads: CASSLAGRLNTIYF. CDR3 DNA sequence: TGTGCCAGCAGCTTAGCGGGGAGGTTAAACACCATATATTTT.

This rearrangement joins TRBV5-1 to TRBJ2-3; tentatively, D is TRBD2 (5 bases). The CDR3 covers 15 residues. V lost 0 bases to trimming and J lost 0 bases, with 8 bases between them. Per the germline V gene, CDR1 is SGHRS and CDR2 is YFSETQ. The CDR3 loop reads CASSLGGHSTDTQYF. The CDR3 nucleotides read TGCGCCAGCAGCTTGGGAGGGCATAGCACAGATACGCAGTATTTT.

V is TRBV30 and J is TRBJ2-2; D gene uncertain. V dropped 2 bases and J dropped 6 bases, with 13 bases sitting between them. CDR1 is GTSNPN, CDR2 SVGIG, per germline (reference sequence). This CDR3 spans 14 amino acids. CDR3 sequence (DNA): TGTGCCTGGAGTCGGGTCAGAATCCCCGGGGAGCTGTTTTTT. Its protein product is CAWSRVRIPGELFF.

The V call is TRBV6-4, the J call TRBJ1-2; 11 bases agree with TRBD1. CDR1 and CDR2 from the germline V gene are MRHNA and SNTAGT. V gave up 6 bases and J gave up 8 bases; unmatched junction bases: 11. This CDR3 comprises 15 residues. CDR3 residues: CASSAGTGGFRGYTF. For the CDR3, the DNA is TGTGCCAGCAGCGCCGGGACAGGGGGTTTTCGAGGCTACACCTTC.

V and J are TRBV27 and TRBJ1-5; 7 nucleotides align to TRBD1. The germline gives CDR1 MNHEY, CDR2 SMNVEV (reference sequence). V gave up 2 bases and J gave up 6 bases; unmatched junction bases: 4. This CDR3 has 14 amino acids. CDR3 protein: CASSLDRAGQPQHF. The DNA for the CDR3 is TGTGCCAGCAGTTTAGACAGGGCGGGTCAGCCCCAGCATTTT.

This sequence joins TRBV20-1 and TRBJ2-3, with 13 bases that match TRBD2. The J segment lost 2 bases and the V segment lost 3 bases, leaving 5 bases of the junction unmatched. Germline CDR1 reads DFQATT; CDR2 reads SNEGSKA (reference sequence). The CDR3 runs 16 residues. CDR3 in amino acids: CSASPGTSGNTDTQYF. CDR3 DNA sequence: TGCAGTGCTAGTCCCGGGACTAGCGGGAACACAGATACGCAGTATTTT.

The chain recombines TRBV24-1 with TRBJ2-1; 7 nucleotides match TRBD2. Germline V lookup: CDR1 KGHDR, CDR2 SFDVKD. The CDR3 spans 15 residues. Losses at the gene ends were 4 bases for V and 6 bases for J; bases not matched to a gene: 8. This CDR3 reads CATSDIQRDTNEQFF. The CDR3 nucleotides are TGTGCCACCAGTGACATACAGCGGGATACCAATGAGCAGTTCTTC.

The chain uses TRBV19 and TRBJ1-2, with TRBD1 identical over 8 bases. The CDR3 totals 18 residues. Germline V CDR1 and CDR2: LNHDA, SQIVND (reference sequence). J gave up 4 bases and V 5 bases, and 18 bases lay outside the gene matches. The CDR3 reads CASSSPGQGGQRGYGYTF. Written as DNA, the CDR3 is TGTGCCAGTAGTTCACCTGGACAGGGCGGACAACGTGGCTATGGCTACACCTTC.

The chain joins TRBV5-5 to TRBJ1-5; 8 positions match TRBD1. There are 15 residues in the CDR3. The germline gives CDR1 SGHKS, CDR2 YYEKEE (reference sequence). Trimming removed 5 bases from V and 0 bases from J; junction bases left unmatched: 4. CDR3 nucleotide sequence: TGTGCCAGCAGTCCGGGACAGGCTAGCAATCAGCCCCAGCATTTT. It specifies CASSPGQASNQPQHF.

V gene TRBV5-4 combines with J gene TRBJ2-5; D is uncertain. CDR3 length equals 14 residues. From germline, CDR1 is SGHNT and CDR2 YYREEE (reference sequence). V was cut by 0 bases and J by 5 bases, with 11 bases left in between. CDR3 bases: TGTGCCAGCAGCTTGGATCTGGGCTTGGAGACCCAGTACTTC. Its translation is CASSLDLGLETQYF. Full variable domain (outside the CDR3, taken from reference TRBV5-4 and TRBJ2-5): ETGVTQSPTHLIKTRGQQVTLRCSSQSGHNTVSWYQQALGQGPQFIFQYYREEENGRGNFPPRFSGLQFPNYSSELNVNALELDDSALYLCASSLDLGLETQYFGPGTRLLVL.

The CDR3 sequence: CASSLGQGALSYGYTF. CDR3 bases: TGTGCCAGCAGCTTAGGACAGGGGGCGCTTTCCTATGGCTACACCTTC. The chain recombines TRBV3-1 (or the pseudogene TRBV3-2) with TRBJ1-2; TRBD1 matches at 11 bases. Looked up from germline, CDR1 is LGHDT and CDR2 is YNNKEL (reference sequence). With 5 bases clipped from V and 4 bases from J, the junction kept 9 bases outside the gene matches. The CDR3 has 16 amino acids.

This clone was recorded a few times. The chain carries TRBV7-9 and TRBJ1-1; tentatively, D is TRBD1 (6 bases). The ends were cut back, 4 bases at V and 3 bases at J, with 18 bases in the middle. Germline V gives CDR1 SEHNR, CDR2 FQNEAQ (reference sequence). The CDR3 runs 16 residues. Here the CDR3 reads CASSSRGQSGDTEAFF. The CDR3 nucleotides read TGTGCCAGCAGCTCCAGAGGACAGTCTGGGGACACTGAAGCTTTCTTT.